This passage covers 10 T cell receptor beta chains from one sample sequenced in a study of T cell repertoires in cytomegalovirus infection. From the reads, TCRdb called clonotypes with MiXCR, one entry per CDR3 protein. The sample holds 200,000 to 250,000 distinct CDR3 sequences; about 20% are singletons and the top ten take 15% to 20%. Specimen: CD8+ T cells from PBMCs. The receptor source for this set is a human donor in good health (CMV status not recorded). Some clones in this sample may be carry-over from other donors' samples.

This chain joins TRBV20-1 and TRBJ1-4, with D uncertain. This CDR3 comprises 13 residues. Germline V lookup: CDR1 DFQATT, CDR2 SNEGSKA (reference sequence). The V end lost 3 bases, the J end lost 5 bases, and 10 bases lay between the germline ends. The CDR3 bases are TGCAGTGCTAGGGGCAGATTAAATGAAAAACTGTTTTTT. It specifies CSARGRLNEKLFF.

This clonotype has just a few counts. The rearrangement links TRBV6-2 or TRBV6-3 to TRBJ2-5; D may be TRBD1 or TRBD2 (7 bases each). Trimming pared 6 bases from V and 5 bases from J, leaving 16 bases between. From germline, CDR1 is MNHEY and CDR2 SVGEGT. The CDR3 is 14 amino acids. DNA of the CDR3: TGTGCCAGCAGCCCAGGGGGGGTGAGGGAGACCCAGTACTTC. It translates to CASSPGGVRETQYF.

This clonotype showed up many times. The chain has TRBV29-1 and TRBJ1-1, with a tentative D call TRBD1 (6 bases). V lost 7 bases and J 2 bases, leaving 14 bases between the germline ends. The germline gives CDR1 SQVTM, CDR2 ANQGSEA. The CDR3 extends over 13 amino acids. Written as DNA, the CDR3 is TGCAGCGCTATGGACAGACTAAACACTGAAGCTTTCTTT. This sequence encodes CSAMDRLNTEAFF.

This CDR3 reads CASSENGLGFHTEAFF. As DNA, the CDR3 is TGTGCCAGCAGCGAAAACGGTTTAGGGTTTCACACTGAAGCTTTCTTT. This chain links TRBV2 with TRBJ1-1; no clear D gene. Germline CDR1 SNHLY, CDR2 FYNNEI. V was cut by 6 bases and J by 3 bases, with 20 bases left in between. The CDR3 is 16 amino acids.

At least ten counts were recorded for this clonotype. The rearrangement uses TRBV7-6 and TRBJ1-1; no clear D gene. The V end was cut by 5 bases, the J end by 6 bases, with 13 bases between. Germline CDR1 reads SGHVS; CDR2 reads FNYEAQ. The CDR3 extends over 13 amino acids. This CDR3 is CASSRIEGAEAFF. The CDR3 nucleotides are TGTGCCAGCAGCCGTATTGAAGGCGCTGAAGCTTTCTTT.

This clonotype was seen a handful of times. The chain combines TRBV28 with TRBJ2-1; D is undetermined. The germline V gene has CDR1 MDHEN and CDR2 SYDVKM. With 1 base removed from V and 0 bases from J, the gap between germline ends came to 13 bases. This CDR3 comprises 17 residues. This CDR3 reads CASSLFGPTSSYNEQFF. CDR3 nucleotide sequence: TGTGCCAGCAGTTTATTTGGGCCAACGAGCTCCTACAATGAGCAGTTCTTC.

The rearrangement uses TRBV19 and TRBJ2-2; 7 bases are shared with TRBD2. The CDR3 loop spans 18 amino acids. Trimming removed 7 bases from V and 3 bases from J; junction bases left unmatched: 17. Germline CDR1 and CDR2: LNHDA and SQIVND (reference sequence). CDR3 in amino acids: CASTSIERTSFDTGELFF. For the CDR3, the DNA is TGTGCCAGTACCTCTATAGAAAGGACTAGTTTTGACACCGGGGAGCTGTTTTTT.

A few counts support this clonotype. The chain uses TRBV20-1 and TRBJ1-3; 8 nucleotides match TRBD1. The CDR3 sequence is 13 residues long. The V gene's germline CDR1 is DFQATT and CDR2 SNEGSKA (reference sequence). J lost 4 bases, V lost 6 bases, and 5 bases had no gene match. CDR3 residues: CSAQTGVGNTIYF. DNA for the CDR3: TGCAGTGCCCAGACAGGGGTCGGAAACACCATATATTTT.

At least ten counts were recorded for this clonotype. The chain has TRBV7-2 and TRBJ2-1, with D perhaps TRBD2 (6 bases). Germline CDR1 is SGHTA and CDR2 is FQGNSA. The V end lost 4 bases, the J end lost 3 bases, and 16 bases lay between the germline ends. The CDR3 runs to 16 residues. The CDR3 DNA reads TGTGCCAGCAGCTCACTAACTAGCCCAGTCTACAATGAGCAGTTCTTC. Amino acid sequence: CASSSLTSPVYNEQFF.

This chain connects TRBV6-2 or TRBV6-3 to TRBJ1-5; D is possibly TRBD1 (5 bases). V shed 2 bases and J shed 4 bases, with 9 bases lying between them. CDR1 is MNHEY, CDR2 SVGEGT, per germline. This CDR3 is 14 amino acids long. The CDR3 loop reads CASSYGAGNQPQHF. CDR3 DNA: TGTGCCAGCAGTTACGGGGCTGGAAATCAGCCCCAGCATTTT.